This T cell receptor beta chain was sequenced in a study of monozygotic twins with inflammatory bowel disease. Study outcomes and limitations: Especially with disease activity, IBD patients had fewer clonotypes in common with others than healthy twins did. Evidence failed to back one strong IBD-linked signal or clonotype. TCRbeta diversity (inverse Simpson) was lower in IBD patients than in healthy co-twins.

A word on this clonotype: What it recognizes is unknown.

Using TCRalpha and TCRbeta cDNA, the researchers carried out two nested PCRs that lasted roughly 16 and 10 cycles. For each CDR3 protein, TCRdb gives one entry from its re-call of the 5' RACE reads, without DNA. Recorded for this sample: 40,000 to 45,000 distinct CDR3 sequences. The CDR3 runs to 14 residues. The germline V gene has CDR1 DFQATT and CDR2 SNEGSKA (reference sequence). Sequencing used blood. The clonotype originates from a human donor with ulcerative colitis or Crohn's disease, or a healthy co-twin of an affected twin (not recorded which). The chain combines TRBV20-1 with TRBJ1-5; there is no DNA to check the TCRdb D call of TRBD1. The CDR3 loop reads CSARITGFNQPQHF.